The 7 T cell receptor beta chains reported below all come from one sample, sequenced in a study of T-cell memory formation after mild COVID-19. TCRdb passed the 5' RACE reads through MiXCR, listing each CDR3 protein once. Of about 82,000 distinct CDR3 sequences listed, 13% are singletons. Sequenced sample: PBMCs or a T cell subset sorted from them (not recorded which). Source of these receptors: a man aged 18 to 35 who had mild COVID-19 (a few samples of this study predate the infection). Cell type and time point are not known.

In this sample, this clonotype turned up many times. The chain links TRBV6-5 to TRBJ2-1; a weak D match, TRBD2 (7 bases). This CDR3 spans 14 amino acids. CDR1 is MNHEY and CDR2 is SVGAGI in the germline V gene. Trimming cost V 6 bases and J 2 bases, with 11 bases left between them. DNA of the CDR3: TGTGCCAGCAGCCACGGGGGGCCCTACAATGAGCAGTTCTTC. Translation gives CASSHGGPYNEQFF.

The chain uses TRBV6-2 or TRBV6-3 and TRBJ2-5; 10 positions match TRBD2. Germline CDR1 and CDR2: MNHEY and SVGEGT. J lost 2 bases, V lost 8 bases, and 5 bases had no gene match. This CDR3 has 14 residues. The CDR3 DNA reads TGTGCCAGCGGTCCACTAGCGGGGCAAGAGACCCAGTACTTC. Its translation is CASGPLAGQETQYF.

The V gene is TRBV4-3, the J gene TRBJ1-5; tentatively, D is TRBD1 (5 bases). Germline V gives CDR1 LGHNA, CDR2 YSLEER. The V and J ends lost 0 bases and 6 bases respectively, with 12 bases between them. The CDR3 spans 15 residues. CDR3 DNA sequence: TGCGCCAGCAGCCAAGATGGAGGGGAAAGTCAGCCCCAGCATTTT. It encodes CASSQDGGESQPQHF.

This chain joins TRBV4-3 and TRBJ2-1; 8 bases match TRBD1. The V and J ends lost 4 bases and 9 bases, in that order; junction bases with no gene match: 5. CDR3 size: 13 residues. Germline CDR1 reads LGHNA; CDR2 reads YSLEER. Written as DNA, the CDR3 is TGCGCCAGCAGCCCGGCAGGGGGCTTTGAGCAGTTCTTC. It translates to CASSPAGGFEQFF.

The V and J genes are TRBV7-9 and TRBJ2-2; D remains unclear. This CDR3 is built from 15 residues. With 1 base removed from V and 3 bases from J, the gap between germline ends came to 9 bases. Germline lookup yields CDR1 SEHNR and CDR2 FQNEAQ (reference sequence). CDR3 nucleotide sequence: TGTGCCAGCAGCTTAGTATCCAGTCACACCGGGGAGCTGTTTTTT. Translating it yields CASSLVSSHTGELFF.

The chain links TRBV15 to TRBJ2-5, with D maybe TRBD2 (5 bases). The germline gives CDR1 LNHNV, CDR2 YYDKDF (reference sequence). The CDR3 runs 17 residues. Trimming took off 5 bases at V and 3 bases at J, with 22 bases between the two ends. This CDR3 is CATSGFTGEKEKETQYF. DNA for the CDR3: TGTGCCACCAGCGGCTTTACCGGGGAGAAAGAAAAAGAGACCCAGTACTTC.

This clonotype has more than one count but fewer than ten. The chain uses TRBV7-9 and TRBJ2-7; 8 bases are a match to TRBD1. The junction had 6 bases not matched to a gene; V was cut back by 5 bases and J by 0 bases. The germline V gene encodes CDR1 SEHNR and CDR2 FQNEAQ (reference sequence). This CDR3 contains 15 residues. CDR3 sequence (DNA): TGTGCCAGCAGCCCCCGGGACAGGCCCTCCTACGAGCAGTACTTC. Its translation: CASSPRDRPSYEQYF.